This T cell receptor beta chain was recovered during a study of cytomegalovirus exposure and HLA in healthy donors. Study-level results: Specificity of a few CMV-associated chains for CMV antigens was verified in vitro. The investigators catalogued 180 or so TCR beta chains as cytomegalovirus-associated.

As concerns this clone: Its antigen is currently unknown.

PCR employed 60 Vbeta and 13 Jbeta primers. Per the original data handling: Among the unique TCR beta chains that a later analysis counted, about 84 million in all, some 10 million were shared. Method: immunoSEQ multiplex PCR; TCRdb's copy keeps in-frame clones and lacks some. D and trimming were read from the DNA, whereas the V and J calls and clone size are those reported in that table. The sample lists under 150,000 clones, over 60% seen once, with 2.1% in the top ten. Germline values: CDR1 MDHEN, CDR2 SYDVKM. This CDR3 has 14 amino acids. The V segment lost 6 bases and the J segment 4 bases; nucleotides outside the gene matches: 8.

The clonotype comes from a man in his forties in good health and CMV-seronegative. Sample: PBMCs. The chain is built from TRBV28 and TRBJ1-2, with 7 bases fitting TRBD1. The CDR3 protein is CASSLDRSGYGYTF. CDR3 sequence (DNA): TGTGCCAGCAGCCTGGACAGGTCGGGCTATGGCTACACCTTC.